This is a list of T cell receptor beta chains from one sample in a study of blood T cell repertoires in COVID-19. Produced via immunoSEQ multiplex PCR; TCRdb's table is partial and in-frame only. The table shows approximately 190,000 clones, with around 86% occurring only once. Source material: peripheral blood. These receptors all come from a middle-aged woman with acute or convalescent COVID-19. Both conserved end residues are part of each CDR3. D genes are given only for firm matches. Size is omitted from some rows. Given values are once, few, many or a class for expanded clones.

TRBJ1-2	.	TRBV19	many	CASSIGRQERSYGYTF	TGTGCCAGTAGTATTGGAAGACAGGAAAGAAGCTATGGCTACACCTTC
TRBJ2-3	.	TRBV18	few	CASSFRRGSATSTDTQYF	TGTGCCAGCTCATTCAGACGTGGCAGCGCGACTAGCACAGATACGCAGTATTTT
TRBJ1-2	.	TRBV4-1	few	CASSQAPWGDGYTF	TGCGCCAGCAGCCAAGCTCCATGGGGGGATGGCTACACCTTC
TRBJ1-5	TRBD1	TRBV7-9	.	CASSPGTAKNQPQHF	TGTGCCAGCAGCCCCGGGACAGCCAAAAATCAGCCCCAGCATTTT
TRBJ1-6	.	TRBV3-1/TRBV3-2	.	CASSQTDSSYNSPLHF	TGTGCCAGCAGCCAAACCGACAGTTCCTATAATTCACCCCTCCACTTT
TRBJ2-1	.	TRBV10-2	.	CASSEERRPRWYNEQFF	TGCGCCAGCAGTGAGGAGAGGCGCCCCCGGTGGTACAATGAGCAGTTCTTC
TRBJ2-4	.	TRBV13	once	CASSPGARGYAKNIQYF	TGTGCCAGCAGTCCAGGAGCCAGGGGATATGCCAAAAACATTCAGTACTTC
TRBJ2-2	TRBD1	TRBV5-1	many	CASRGQGSPRELFF	TGCGCCAGCAGGGGACAGGGGTCGCCCCGGGAGCTGTTTTTT
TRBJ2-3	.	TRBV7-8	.	CASSLLAGQGTQYF	TGTGCCAGCAGCTTATTGGCCGGGCAGGGTACGCAGTATTTT
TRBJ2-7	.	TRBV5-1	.	CASSPGHRAPHEQYF	TGCGCCAGCAGCCCGGGACATCGGGCCCCCCACGAGCAGTACTTC
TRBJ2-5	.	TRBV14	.	CASSQRGGETQYF	TGTGCCAGCAGCCAAAGAGGGGGAGAGACCCAGTACTTC
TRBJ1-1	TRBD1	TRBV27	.	CASSLWQGAMNTEAFF	TGTGCCAGCAGTTTATGGCAGGGGGCTATGAACACTGAAGCTTTCTTT
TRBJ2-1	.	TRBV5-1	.	CASSLTEPVSYNEQFF	TGCGCCAGCAGCTTGACGGAGCCGGTCTCCTACAATGAGCAGTTCTTC
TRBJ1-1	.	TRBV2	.	CASSRGGGTEAFF	TGTGCCAGCAGTAGAGGGGGAGGGACTGAAGCTTTCTTT
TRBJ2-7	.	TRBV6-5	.	CASREGTGILREQYF	TGTGCCAGCCGCGAGGGAACTGGTATCCTACGGGAGCAGTACTTC
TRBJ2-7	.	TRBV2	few	CASSSSYLRSYEQYF	TGTGCCAGCAGTAGTAGTTACCTTAGGAGTTACGAGCAGTACTTC
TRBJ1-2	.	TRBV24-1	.	CATSVGGSDYGYTF	TGTGCCACCAGTGTCGGGGGTAGCGACTATGGCTACACCTTC
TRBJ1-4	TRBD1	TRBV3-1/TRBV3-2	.	CASSHTGGGDEKLFF	TGTGCCAGCAGCCACACAGGGGGGGGTGATGAAAAACTGTTTTTT
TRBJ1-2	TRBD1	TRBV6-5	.	CASSYDRVYGYTF	TGTGCCAGCAGTTACGACAGGGTCTATGGCTACACCTTC
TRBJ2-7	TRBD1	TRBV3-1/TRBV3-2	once	CASSQDHDRGLGEQYF	TGTGCCAGCAGCCAAGATCATGACAGGGGCTTGGGAGAGCAGTACTTC
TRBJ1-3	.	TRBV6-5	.	CASTLNTIYF	TGTGCCAGCACATTAAACACCATATATTTT
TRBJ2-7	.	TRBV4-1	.	CASSQVTGDGEQYF	TGCGCCAGCAGCCAAGTAACGGGAGACGGGGAGCAGTACTTC
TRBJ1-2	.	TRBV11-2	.	CASSRPTGYGYTF	TGTGCCAGCAGCCGCCCAACGGGCTATGGCTACACCTTC
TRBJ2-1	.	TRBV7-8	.	CASSWKDRRSYNEQFF	TGTGCCAGCAGCTGGAAAGACAGGCGCTCCTACAATGAGCAGTTCTTC
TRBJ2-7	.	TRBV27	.	CASGRLGGYEQYF	TGTGCCAGCGGCCGACTAGGTGGCTACGAGCAGTACTTC
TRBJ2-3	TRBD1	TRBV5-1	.	CASSSSGQGTQYF	TGCGCCAGCAGCTCATCCGGACAGGGGACGCAGTATTTT
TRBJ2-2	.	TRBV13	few	CASRRDPTSDRDTGELFF	TGTGCCAGCAGGCGCGATCCGACTAGTGATCGGGACACCGGGGAGCTGTTTTTT
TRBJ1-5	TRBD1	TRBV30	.	CAWRTGGQPQHF	TGTGCCTGGCGGACAGGGGGTCAGCCCCAGCATTTT
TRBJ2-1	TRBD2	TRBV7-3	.	CASSPGTSGANEQFF	TGTGCCAGCAGTCCCGGGACTAGCGGGGCGAATGAGCAGTTCTTC
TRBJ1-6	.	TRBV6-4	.	CASSESENRTLHF	TGTGCCAGCAGTGAGAGTGAGAACCGCACCCTCCACTTT
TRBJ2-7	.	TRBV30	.	CAWSPTRNFLSYEQYF	TGTGCCTGGAGTCCAACGAGGAACTTTCTCTCCTACGAGCAGTACTTC
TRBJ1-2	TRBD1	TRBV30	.	CAWSWTGTNYGYTF	TGTGCCTGGAGCTGGACAGGGACAAACTATGGCTACACCTTC
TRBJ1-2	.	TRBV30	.	CAWSRPATNYGYTF	TGTGCCTGGAGTCGACCAGCGACTAACTATGGCTACACCTTC
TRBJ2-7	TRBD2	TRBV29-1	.	CSVAGLAGSRAYEQYF	TGCAGCGTCGCTGGACTAGCGGGGTCCCGAGCCTACGAGCAGTACTTC
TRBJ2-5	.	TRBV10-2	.	CASSDPGGQETQYF	TGCGCCAGCAGTGACCCAGGGGGGCAAGAGACCCAGTACTTC
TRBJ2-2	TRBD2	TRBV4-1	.	CASSQPRVAGGRAGELFF	TGCGCCAGCAGCCAACCCCGAGTCGCGGGAGGGCGAGCCGGGGAGCTGTTTTTT